This T cell receptor beta chain was found in a study of shared clonotypes between healthy human individuals. Libraries were prepared by immunoSEQ multiplex PCR; TCRdb keeps only in-frame clonotypes and omits some of them. The table has about 610,000 clones, around 96% seen once. To note about this clone: What it binds is unknown.

Naivety among CD8 cells was defined by CD45RO negativity and positive CCR7 selection, thereby excluding terminally differentiated effector memory CD45RA+ cells. Adults of Caucasian background living in Nashville, Tennessee made up all donors. V lost 8 bases and J 3 bases, leaving 14 bases between the germline ends. Germline loops: CDR1 SNHLY, CDR2 FYNNEI. CDR3 length equals 13 residues. Study results and limitations: An effect of sequencing depth on clonotype sharing among donors was expected. Non-shared clonotypes had lower generation probabilities than those shared by all four donors.

The sample taken for sequencing was naive CD8+ T cells sorted from blood. The sequence was obtained from a young woman in good health. This rearrangement joins TRBV2 to TRBJ2-7; tentative D call: TRBD2 (5 bases). CDR3 sequence (DNA): TGTGCCAGCGTATGGAGAAGCGGCTACGAGCAGTACTTC. Protein sequence: CASVWRSGYEQYF.